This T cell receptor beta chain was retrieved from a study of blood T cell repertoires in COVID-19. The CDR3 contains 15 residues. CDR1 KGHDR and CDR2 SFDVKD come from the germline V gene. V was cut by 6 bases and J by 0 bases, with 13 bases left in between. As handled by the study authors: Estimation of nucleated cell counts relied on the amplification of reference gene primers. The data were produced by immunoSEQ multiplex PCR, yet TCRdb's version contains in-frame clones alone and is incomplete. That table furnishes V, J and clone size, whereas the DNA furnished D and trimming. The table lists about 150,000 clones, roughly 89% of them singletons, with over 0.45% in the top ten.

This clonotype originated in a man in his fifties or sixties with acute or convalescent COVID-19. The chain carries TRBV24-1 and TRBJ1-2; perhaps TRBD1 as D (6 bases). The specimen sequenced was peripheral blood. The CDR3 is CATSPGAGANYGYTF. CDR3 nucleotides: TGTGCCACCAGTCCTGGGGCAGGGGCTAACTATGGCTACACCTTC.